The clone carrying this T cell receptor beta chain appeared once. The data were obtained in a study of brain T cells in children with intractable seizures. Profiled with immunoSEQ multiplex PCR; TCRdb holds only in-frame clones, not every one. The sample carries approximately 41,000 clones, about 93% recorded once. The CDR3 has 15 residues. V was shortened by 4 bases and J by 4 bases, with 11 bases between the two germline ends. Per the germline V gene, CDR1 is MRHNA and CDR2 is SNTAGT. This receptor was identified in a girl aged 2-9 years with tuberous sclerosis and intractable seizures. The sample consisted of peripheral blood, taken at surgery. The chain uses TRBV6-4 and TRBJ2-6; TRBD1 might be the D (6 bases). This CDR3 reads CASSAQGTGANVLTF. CDR3 DNA: TGTGCCAGCAGTGCGCAGGGGACCGGGGCCAACGTCCTGACTTTC.